These T cell receptor beta chains were read from a single sample in a study of blood T cell repertoires in COVID-19. TCRdb's table, derived via immunoSEQ multiplex PCR, lists solely in-frame clones and lacks some. The sample contains around 250,000 clones, 82% of which appear only once. The sample was PBMCs or T cells enriched from blood (not recorded which). Receptor source: a man aged 35-49 years who had recovered from COVID-19. Both conserved end residues are part of each CDR3. The D gene is left open where the match is weak. Only some rows state a clone size, as once, few, many or a class for expanded clones.

v_call	cdr3_length	j_call	clone_size	d_call	cdr3_nt	cdr3_aa
TRBV29-1	13	TRBJ2-7	-	TRBD2	TGCAGCGTTGTACTATCTAGCGGTTTCGAGCAGTACTTC	CSVVLSSGFEQYF
TRBV15	16	TRBJ2-7	-	TRBD1	TGTGCCACCAGCAGAGATTTTGGGACAGGGGGCTACGAGCAGTACTTC	CATSRDFGTGGYEQYF
TRBV2	12	TRBJ2-7	-	TRBD2	TGTGCCACCCGACTAGCGGGAAACGAGCAGTACTTC	CATRLAGNEQYF
TRBV5-6	15	TRBJ2-1	-	-	TGTGCCAGCAGCTTGGTAAGGGGGGGTTGGAATGAGCAGTTCTTC	CASSLVRGGWNEQFF
TRBV28	13	TRBJ1-2	once	-	TGTGCCAGCAGTTTGGGGCGGGGCTATGGCTACACCTTC	CASSLGRGYGYTF
TRBV7-8	17	TRBJ2-7	few	-	TGTGCCAGCAGCTTAGAAGGGGGGGTCAGGGCAGCGTACGAGCAGTACTTC	CASSLEGGVRAAYEQYF
TRBV7-6	17	TRBJ1-2	few	TRBD1	TGTGCCAGCAGCTACCGGGACAGCAACCTCGCTAACTATGGCTACACCTTC	CASSYRDSNLANYGYTF
TRBV24-1	12	TRBJ2-1	-	-	TGTGCCACCAGTGATTTTGGGGGGGGCGAGTTCTTC	CATSDFGGGEFF
TRBV7-6	15	TRBJ1-3	-	-	TGTGCCAGCAGCTTATGGTCTAGCTCTGGAAACACCATATATTTT	CASSLWSSSGNTIYF
TRBV28	14	TRBJ2-1	-	TRBD2	TGTGCCAGCAGTTTGCCGGGGACTAGCAATGAGCAGTTCTTC	CASSLPGTSNEQFF
TRBV7-6	13	TRBJ2-7	-	-	TGTGCCAGCAGTCAACAGCAGGGCTACGAGCAGTACTTC	CASSQQQGYEQYF
TRBV28	13	TRBJ1-2	few	-	TGTGCCAGCAGTCCCGGACAGCGAATTGGCTACACCTTC	CASSPGQRIGYTF
TRBV7-6	15	TRBJ2-2	-	TRBD1	TGTGCCAGCAGCTTGGGACAGGGGAACACCGGGGAGCTGTTTTTT	CASSLGQGNTGELFF
TRBV23-1	15	TRBJ2-2	-	TRBD1	TGCGCCAGCTCCCGCGACAGGGATGAGGGCGGGGAGCTGTTTTTT	CASSRDRDEGGELFF
TRBV11-3	13	TRBJ2-5	-	-	TGTGCCAGCAGCACGGACAGTGGAGAGACCCAGTACTTC	CASSTDSGETQYF
TRBV7-8	12	TRBJ1-2	-	-	TGTGCCAGCAGCCACCGGGGAGATGGCTACACCTTC	CASSHRGDGYTF
TRBV5-1	15	TRBJ2-2	-	TRBD2	TGCGCCAGCGCGGAGCTAGCGGGGGACACCGGGGAGCTGTTTTTT	CASAELAGDTGELFF
TRBV3-1/TRBV3-2	16	TRBJ2-7	-	TRBD2	TGTGCCAGCAGCCAATCCAGCGGGAGGGGGGGCGACGAGCAGTACTTC	CASSQSSGRGGDEQYF
TRBV28	14	TRBJ1-4	-	TRBD1	TGTGCCAGCAGTTTAGGCACACAGGGGGGTAAACTGTTTTTT	CASSLGTQGGKLFF
TRBV11-2	13	TRBJ1-4	-	-	TGTGCCAGCTCCAGGGGATTCGATGAAAAACTGTTTTTT	CASSRGFDEKLFF
TRBV30	14	TRBJ1-1	-	-	TGTGCCTGGAGTTCTCGGAGGAGGTACACTGAAGCTTTCTTT	CAWSSRRRYTEAFF
TRBV2	14	TRBJ2-2	-	-	TGTGCCAGCAGTATGGCGGCCGCGGGCGGGGAGCTGTTTTTT	CASSMAAAGGELFF
TRBV5-8	16	TRBJ2-2	-	TRBD1	TGTGCCAGCAGCTCTCCCGGGACAGGGTGGGCCGGGGAGCTGTTTTTT	CASSSPGTGWAGELFF